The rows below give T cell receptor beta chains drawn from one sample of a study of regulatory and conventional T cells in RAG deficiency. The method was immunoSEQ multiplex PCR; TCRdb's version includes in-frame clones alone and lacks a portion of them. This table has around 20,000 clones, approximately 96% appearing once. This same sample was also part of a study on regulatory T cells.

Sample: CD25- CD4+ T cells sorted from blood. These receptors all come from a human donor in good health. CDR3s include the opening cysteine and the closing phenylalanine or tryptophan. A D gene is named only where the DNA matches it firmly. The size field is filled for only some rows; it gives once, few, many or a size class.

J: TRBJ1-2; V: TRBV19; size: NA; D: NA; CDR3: CASSRVASGGYGYTF; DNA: TGTGCCAGTAGTCGGGTGGCGTCGGGGGGCTATGGCTACACCTTC
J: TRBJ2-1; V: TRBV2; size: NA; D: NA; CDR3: CASSDFANEQFF; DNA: TGTGCCAGCAGCGACTTCGCTAATGAGCAGTTCTTC
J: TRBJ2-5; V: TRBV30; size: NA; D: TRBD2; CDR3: CAWSPGLAGKQYF; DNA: TGTGCCTGGAGTCCGGGACTAGCGGGGAAGCAGTACTTC
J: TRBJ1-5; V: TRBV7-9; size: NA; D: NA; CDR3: CASSLAAGRQGSQPQHF; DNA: TGTGCCAGCAGCTTAGCGGCAGGGCGGCAGGGATCACAGCCCCAGCATTTT
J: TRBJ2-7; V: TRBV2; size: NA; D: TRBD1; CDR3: CASKWGQGAYEQYF; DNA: TGTGCCAGCAAATGGGGACAGGGCGCGTACGAGCAGTACTTC
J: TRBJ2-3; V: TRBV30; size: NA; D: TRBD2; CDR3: CAWSAGADTQYF; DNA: TGTGCCTGGAGCGCGGGGGCAGATACGCAGTATTTT
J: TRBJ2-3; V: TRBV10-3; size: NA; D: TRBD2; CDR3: CAISGLAGGGSTDTQYF; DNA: TGTGCCATCAGTGGGCTAGCGGGGGGCGGTAGCACAGATACGCAGTATTTT
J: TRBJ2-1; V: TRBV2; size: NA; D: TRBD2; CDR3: CASRGLVYRYEQFF; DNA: TGTGCCAGCAGGGGACTAGTTTATAGGTATGAGCAGTTCTTC
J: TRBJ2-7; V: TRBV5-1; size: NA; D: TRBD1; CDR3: CASSFGQGADEQYF; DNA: TGCGCCAGCAGCTTCGGACAGGGGGCCGACGAGCAGTACTTC
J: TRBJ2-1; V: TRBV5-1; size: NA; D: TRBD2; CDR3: CASSPQLAVSNEQFF; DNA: TGCGCCAGCAGCCCGCAACTAGCGGTGAGCAATGAGCAGTTCTTC
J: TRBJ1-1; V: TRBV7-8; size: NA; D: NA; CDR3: CASTQIQGSDTEAFF; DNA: TGTGCCAGCACCCAAATACAGGGAAGTGATACTGAAGCTTTCTTT
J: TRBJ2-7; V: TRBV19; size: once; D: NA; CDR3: CASSPRTFSYEQYF; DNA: TGTGCCAGTAGTCCGAGGACATTCTCCTACGAGCAGTACTTC
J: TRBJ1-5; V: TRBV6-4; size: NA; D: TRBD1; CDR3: CASSDSMISPWRGGAEQPQHF; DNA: TGTGCCAGCAGTGACTCGATGATATCTCCATGGAGAGGGGGCGCGGAACAGCCCCAGCATTTT
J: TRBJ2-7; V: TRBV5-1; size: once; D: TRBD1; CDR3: CASSLLSGTGGRYEQYF; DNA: TGCGCCAGCAGCTTGCTCTCCGGGACAGGGGGCCGCTACGAGCAGTACTTC
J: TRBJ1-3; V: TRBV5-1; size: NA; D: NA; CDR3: CASSPGTSGNTIYF; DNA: TGCGCCAGCAGCCCTGGGACATCGGGAAACACCATATATTTT
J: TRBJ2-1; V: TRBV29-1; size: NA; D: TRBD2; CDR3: CSVVYLAGGRKVNEQFF; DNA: TGCAGCGTTGTATACCTAGCGGGGGGACGTAAGGTAAATGAGCAGTTCTTC
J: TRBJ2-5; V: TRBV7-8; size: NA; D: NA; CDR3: CATGGRETQYF; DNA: TGTGCCACCGGGGGTCGTGAGACCCAGTACTTC
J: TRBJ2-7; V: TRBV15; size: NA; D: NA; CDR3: CATSRDRGYEQYF; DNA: TGTGCCACCAGCAGAGACAGGGGCTACGAGCAGTACTTC
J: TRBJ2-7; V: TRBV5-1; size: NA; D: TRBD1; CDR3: CASRQGDRGDEQYF; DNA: TGCGCCAGCAGACAGGGGGACAGGGGGGACGAGCAGTACTTC
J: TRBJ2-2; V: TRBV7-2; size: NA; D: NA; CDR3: CASSSLPRGGRSMFF; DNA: TGTGCCAGCAGCTCCCTACCCAGGGGCGGTAGGTCGATGTTTTTT
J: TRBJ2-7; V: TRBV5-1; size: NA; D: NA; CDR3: CASSPTGNLYEQYF; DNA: TGCGCCAGCAGCCCGACAGGCAATCTGTACGAGCAGTACTTC
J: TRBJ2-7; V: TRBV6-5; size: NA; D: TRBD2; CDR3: CASSYGIPGGSYEQYF; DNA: TGTGCCAGCAGTTACGGGATTCCGGGGGGCTCCTACGAGCAGTACTTC
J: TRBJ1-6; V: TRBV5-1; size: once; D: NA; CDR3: CASSSTGEAWSNSPLHF; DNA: TGCGCCAGCAGCTCCACAGGTGAGGCCTGGTCTAATTCACCCCTCCACTTT
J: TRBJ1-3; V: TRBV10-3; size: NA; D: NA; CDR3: CAISEVADTIYF; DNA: TGTGCCATCAGTGAGGTTGCGGACACCATATATTTT
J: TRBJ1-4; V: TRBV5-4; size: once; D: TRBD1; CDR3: CASSLGQGNEKLFF; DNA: TGTGCCAGCAGCTTGGGACAGGGAAATGAAAAACTGTTTTTT
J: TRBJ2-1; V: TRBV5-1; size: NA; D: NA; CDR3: CASSLGDQGRVRGEQFF; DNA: TGCGCCAGCAGCTTGGGGGATCAGGGCAGGGTACGAGGTGAGCAGTTCTTC
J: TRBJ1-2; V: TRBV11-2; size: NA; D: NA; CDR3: CASSFDSNYGYTF; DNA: TGTGCCAGCAGCTTTGACAGTAACTATGGCTACACCTTC
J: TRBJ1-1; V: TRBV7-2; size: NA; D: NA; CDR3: CASSPRTAMNTEAFF; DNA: TGTGCCAGCAGCCCCCGGACAGCCATGAACACTGAAGCTTTCTTT
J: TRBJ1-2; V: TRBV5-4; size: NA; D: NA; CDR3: CASSKTGMGLVGYTF; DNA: TGTGCCAGCAGCAAAACAGGGATGGGTTTGGTTGGCTACACCTTC
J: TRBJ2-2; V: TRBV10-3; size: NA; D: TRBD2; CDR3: CAIGASGVTGTGELFF; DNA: TGTGCCATCGGCGCTAGCGGGGTCACGGGGACCGGGGAGCTGTTTTTT
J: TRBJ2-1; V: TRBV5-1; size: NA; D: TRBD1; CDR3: CASSLGTGGNNEQFF; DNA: TGCGCCAGCAGCTTAGGGACAGGGGGTAACAATGAGCAGTTCTTC
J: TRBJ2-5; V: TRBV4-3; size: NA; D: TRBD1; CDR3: CASSRNRGLQETQYF; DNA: TGCGCCAGCAGCCGGAACAGGGGGCTCCAAGAGACCCAGTACTTC
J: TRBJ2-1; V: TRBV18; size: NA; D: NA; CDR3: CASSPPSRQGLHSNNEQFF; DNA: TGTGCCAGCTCACCACCGAGTCGGCAGGGACTCCACTCTAACAATGAGCAGTTCTTC
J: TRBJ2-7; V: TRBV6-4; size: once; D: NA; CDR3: CASSDSIQTEAASSYEQYF; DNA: TGTGCCAGCAGTGACTCGATACAGACTGAAGCGGCTAGCTCCTACGAGCAGTACTTC
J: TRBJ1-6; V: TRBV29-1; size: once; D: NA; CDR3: CSVGWDYNSPLHF; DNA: TGCAGCGTTGGTTGGGACTACAATTCCCCCCTCCACTTT
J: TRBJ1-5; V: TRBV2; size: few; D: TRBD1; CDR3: CASSGETGNQPQHF; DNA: TGTGCCAGCAGTGGTGAGACAGGGAATCAGCCCCAGCATTTT
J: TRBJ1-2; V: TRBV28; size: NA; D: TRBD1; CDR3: CASRKDRENYGYTF; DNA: TGTGCCAGCAGGAAGGACAGGGAGAACTATGGCTACACCTTC
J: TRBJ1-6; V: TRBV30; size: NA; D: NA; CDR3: CAWSVRRSSYNSPLHF; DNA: TGTGCCTGGAGTGTTAGAAGGAGCTCCTATAATTCACCCCTCCACTTT
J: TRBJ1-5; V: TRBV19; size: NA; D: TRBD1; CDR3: CASSRDRERGGNQPQHF; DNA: TGTGCCAGTAGCCGAGACAGGGAGCGCGGCGGCAATCAGCCCCAGCATTTT
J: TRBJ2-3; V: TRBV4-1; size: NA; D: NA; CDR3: CASSQDRVPSGDTQYF; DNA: TGCGCCAGCAGCCAAGATCGGGTACCATCGGGAGATACGCAGTATTTT
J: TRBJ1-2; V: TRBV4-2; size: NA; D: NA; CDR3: CASSQAGMMTGPGYTF; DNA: TGTGCCAGCAGCCAAGCGGGAATGATGACCGGCCCCGGCTACACCTTC